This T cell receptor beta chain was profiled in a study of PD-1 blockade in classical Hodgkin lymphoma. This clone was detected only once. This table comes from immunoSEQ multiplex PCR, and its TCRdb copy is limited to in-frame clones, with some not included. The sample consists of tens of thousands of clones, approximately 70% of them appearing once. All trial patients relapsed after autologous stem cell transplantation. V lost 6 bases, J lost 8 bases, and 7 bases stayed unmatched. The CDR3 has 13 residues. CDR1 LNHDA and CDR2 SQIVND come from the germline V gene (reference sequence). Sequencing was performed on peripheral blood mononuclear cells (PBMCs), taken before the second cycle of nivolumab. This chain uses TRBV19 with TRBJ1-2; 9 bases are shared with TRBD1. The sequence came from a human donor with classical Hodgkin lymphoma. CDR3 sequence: CASSPQGAGGYTF. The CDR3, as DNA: TGTGCCAGTAGCCCACAGGGGGCGGGCGGCTACACCTTC.